The clone carrying this T cell receptor (beta chain) has only a few counts. Its antigen is currently unknown. These data come from a study of T cells after yellow fever vaccination. Findings and limits, study-wide: The presence of abundant clonotypes contaminating from the bulk population was possible in FACS-sorted repertoires. Although the secondary response was weaker, it peaked faster, at day 5 versus 15.

The CDR3 is 12 amino acids. Germline-derived CDR1 and CDR2 are SGHTA and FQGNSA. The V gene lost 4 bases and the J gene lost 10 bases, with 14 bases spanning the gap. The authors made TCR cDNA by 5'RACE template switching, adding a universal primer site and UMIs. TCRdb ran MiXCR on the 5' RACE reads and lists one entry per CDR3 protein. In the table there are nearly 550,000 distinct CDR3 sequences, less than 20% of which are singletons. V is TRBV7-2 and J is TRBJ2-7; D gene unclear. This TCR derives from a young man who received the YFV17D yellow fever vaccine. The specimen comprised PBMCs, sampled 15 days after the yellow fever booster vaccination. As DNA, the CDR3 is TGTGCCAGCAGCTCGTCTGGGCGCCCCCAGTACTTC. Translating it yields CASSSSGRPQYF.